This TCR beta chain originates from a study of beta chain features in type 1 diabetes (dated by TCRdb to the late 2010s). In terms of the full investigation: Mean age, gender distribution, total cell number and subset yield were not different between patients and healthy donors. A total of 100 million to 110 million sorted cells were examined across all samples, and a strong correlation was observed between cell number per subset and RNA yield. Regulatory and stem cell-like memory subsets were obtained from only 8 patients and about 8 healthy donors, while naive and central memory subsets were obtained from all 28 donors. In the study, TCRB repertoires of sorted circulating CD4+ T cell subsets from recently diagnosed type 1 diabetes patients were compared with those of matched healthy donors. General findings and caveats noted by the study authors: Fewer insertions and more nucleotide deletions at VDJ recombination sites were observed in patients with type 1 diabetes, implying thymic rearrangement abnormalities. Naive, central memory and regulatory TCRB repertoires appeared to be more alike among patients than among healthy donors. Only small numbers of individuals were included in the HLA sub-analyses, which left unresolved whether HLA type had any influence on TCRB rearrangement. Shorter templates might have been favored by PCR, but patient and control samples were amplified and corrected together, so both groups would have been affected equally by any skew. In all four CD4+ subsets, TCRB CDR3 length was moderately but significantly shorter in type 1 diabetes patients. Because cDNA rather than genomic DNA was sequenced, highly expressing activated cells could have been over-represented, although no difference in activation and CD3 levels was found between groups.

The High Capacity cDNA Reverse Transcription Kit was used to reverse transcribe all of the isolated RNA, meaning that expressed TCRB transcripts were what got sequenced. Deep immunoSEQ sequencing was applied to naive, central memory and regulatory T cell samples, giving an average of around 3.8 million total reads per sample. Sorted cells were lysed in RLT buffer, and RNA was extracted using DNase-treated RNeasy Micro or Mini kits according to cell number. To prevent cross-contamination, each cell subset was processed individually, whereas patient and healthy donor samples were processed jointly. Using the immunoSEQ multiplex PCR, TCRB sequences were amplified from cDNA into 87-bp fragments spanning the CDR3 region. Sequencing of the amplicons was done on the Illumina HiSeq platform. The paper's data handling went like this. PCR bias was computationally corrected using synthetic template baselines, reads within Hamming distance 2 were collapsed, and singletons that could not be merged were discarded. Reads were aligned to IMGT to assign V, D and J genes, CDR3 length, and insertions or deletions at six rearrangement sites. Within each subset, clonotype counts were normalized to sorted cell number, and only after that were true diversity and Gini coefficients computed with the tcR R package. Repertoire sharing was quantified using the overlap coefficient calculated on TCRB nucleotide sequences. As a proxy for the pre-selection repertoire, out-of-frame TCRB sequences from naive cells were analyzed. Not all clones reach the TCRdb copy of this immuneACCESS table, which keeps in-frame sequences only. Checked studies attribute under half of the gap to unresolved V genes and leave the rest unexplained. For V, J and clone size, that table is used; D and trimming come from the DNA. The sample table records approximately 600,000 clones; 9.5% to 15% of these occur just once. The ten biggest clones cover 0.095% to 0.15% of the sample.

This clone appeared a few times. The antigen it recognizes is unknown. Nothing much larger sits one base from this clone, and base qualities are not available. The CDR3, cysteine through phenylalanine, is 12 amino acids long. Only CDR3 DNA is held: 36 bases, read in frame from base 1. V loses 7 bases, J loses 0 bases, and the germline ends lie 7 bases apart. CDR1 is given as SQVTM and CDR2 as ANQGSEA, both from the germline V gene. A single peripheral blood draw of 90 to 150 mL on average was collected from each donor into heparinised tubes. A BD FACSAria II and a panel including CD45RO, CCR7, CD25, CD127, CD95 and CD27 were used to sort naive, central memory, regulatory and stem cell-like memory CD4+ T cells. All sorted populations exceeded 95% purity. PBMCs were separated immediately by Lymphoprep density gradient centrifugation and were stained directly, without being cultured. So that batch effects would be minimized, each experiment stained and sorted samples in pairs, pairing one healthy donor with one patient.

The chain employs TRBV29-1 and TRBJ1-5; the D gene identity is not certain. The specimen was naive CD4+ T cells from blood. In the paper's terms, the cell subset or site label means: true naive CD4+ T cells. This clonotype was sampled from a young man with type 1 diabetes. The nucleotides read TGCAGCGGGACCTTTAGCAATCAGCCCCAGCATTTT. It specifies CSGTFSNQPQHF.